This is a list of T cell receptor beta chains from one sample in a study of cytomegalovirus exposure and HLA in healthy donors. Libraries were prepared by immunoSEQ multiplex PCR; TCRdb keeps only in-frame clonotypes and omits some of them. The table lists 65,000 to 95,000 clones. Sequenced material: PBMCs. These receptors were taken from a young man in good health and CMV-seronegative. CDR3s include the opening cysteine and the closing phenylalanine or tryptophan. A D gene is named only where the DNA matches it firmly.

>TRBV5-5|TRBD1|TRBJ1-5
CASSLVGIGGSNQPQHF
TGTGCCAGCAGCTTGGTCGGTATAGGGGGCTCGAATCAGCCCCAGCATTTT
>TRBV4-1|TRBD2|TRBJ2-1
CASSQGTLSGGRYNEQFF
TGCGCCAGCAGCCAAGGGACCCTTAGCGGGGGTCGATACAATGAGCAGTTCTTC
>TRBV25-1|TRBD2|TRBJ2-5
CASRHGGGQETQYF
TGTGCCAGCCGCCATGGGGGGGGCCAAGAGACCCAGTACTTC
>TRBV18|TRBD1|TRBJ1-4
CASSPTQGATNEKLFF
TGTGCCAGCTCACCAACACAGGGGGCGACTAATGAAAAACTGTTTTTT
>TRBV5-1|NA|TRBJ1-6
CASSSLGTSNNSPLHF
TGCGCCAGCAGCTCCCTCGGGACATCGAATAATTCACCCCTCCACTTT
>TRBV5-1|NA|TRBJ2-5
CASSLTGAGETQYF
TGCGCCAGCAGCTTGACCGGGGCGGGGGAGACCCAGTACTTC
>TRBV5-4|TRBD1|TRBJ1-6
CASSSGTGGRNSPLHF
TGTGCCAGCAGCTCAGGGACAGGGGGCCGTAATTCACCCCTCCACTTT
>TRBV19|NA|TRBJ2-2
CASRGETGELFF
TGTGCCAGTAGAGGGGAAACCGGGGAGCTGTTTTTT
>TRBV7-9|TRBD2|TRBJ2-7
CASSELAGGNEQYF
TGTGCCAGCAGCGAACTAGCGGGAGGGAACGAGCAGTACTTC
>TRBV7-2|TRBD2|TRBJ2-1
CASGLWTSALNEQFF
TGTGCCAGCGGACTTTGGACTAGCGCGCTAAATGAGCAGTTCTTC
>TRBV5-6|NA|TRBJ2-7
CASSLLSSQGEQYF
TGTGCCAGCAGCTTATTGTCTTCTCAGGGCGAGCAGTACTTC
>TRBV15|NA|TRBJ1-2
CATSRDNSGIYGYTF
TGTGCCACCAGCAGAGATAATAGCGGGATCTATGGCTACACCTTC
>TRBV6-1|NA|TRBJ1-5
CASSGGFYQPQHF
TGTGCCAGCAGTGGAGGCTTCTATCAGCCCCAGCATTTT
>TRBV10-1|NA|TRBJ1-1
CASSQSGNTEAFF
TGCGCCAGCAGTCAATCGGGAAACACTGAAGCTTTCTTT
>TRBV7-2|NA|TRBJ1-5
CASSRWTGGNQPQHF
TGTGCCAGCAGCAGATGGACGGGGGGGAATCAGCCCCAGCATTTT
>TRBV5-1|NA|TRBJ1-2
CASTLGGYGYTF
TGCGCCAGCACCCTGGGGGGCTATGGCTACACCTTC
>TRBV5-8|NA|TRBJ1-5
CASSSTGYSMSPQHF
TGTGCCAGCAGCTCGACAGGTTATAGCATGAGTCCCCAGCATTTT
>TRBV27|NA|TRBJ1-1
CASSPRGGGFLTEAFF
TGTGCCAGCAGCCCTCGGGGCGGGGGTTTTCTCACTGAAGCTTTCTTT
>TRBV29-1|TRBD1|TRBJ2-7
CSVEGRGTGDYEQYF
TGCAGCGTTGAAGGGCGTGGGACAGGGGACTACGAGCAGTACTTC
>TRBV30|NA|TRBJ2-7
CAGSTQRGLRREQYF
TGTGCCGGGAGTACCCAAAGGGGACTTCGGCGCGAGCAGTACTTC
>TRBV5-4|NA|TRBJ2-1
CASSLALGAASYNEQFF
TGTGCCAGCAGCTTGGCACTTGGAGCGGCCTCTTACAATGAGCAGTTCTTC
>TRBV19|NA|TRBJ2-5
CASSPRQLETQYF
TGTGCCAGTAGTCCCCGACAGCTAGAGACCCAGTACTTC
>TRBV19|NA|TRBJ1-5
CASKDRVNQPQHF
TGTGCCAGTAAAGACAGAGTCAATCAGCCCCAGCATTTT
>TRBV2|NA|TRBJ1-5
CASSFERASNQPQHF
TGTGCCAGCAGTTTCGAGAGGGCGAGCAATCAGCCCCAGCATTTT
>TRBV11-2|NA|TRBJ2-7
CASTGVGGAITYYEQYF
TGTGCCAGCACCGGGGTCGGTGGCGCCATCACCTACTACGAGCAGTACTTC